Sequencing of this T cell receptor beta chain was carried out in a study of T cell repertoires in cytomegalovirus infection. This clonotype was detected once. Its specificity is unknown. J gave up 14 bases and V 1 base, and 8 bases lay outside the gene matches. CDR3 length equals 13 residues. CDR1 and CDR2 from the germline V gene are LNHDA and SQIVND (reference sequence). From the reads, TCRdb called clonotypes with MiXCR, one entry per CDR3 protein. This table has approximately 600,000 distinct CDR3 sequences, 35% to 50% appearing once. This specimen was cultured PBMCs, taken from culture after CMV antigen stimulation. This TCR was recovered from a human donor in good health (CMV status not recorded). Some clones in this sample may be carry-over from other donors' samples. The chain recombines TRBV19 with TRBJ2-1, with 7 nucleotides matching TRBD2. The CDR3 coding sequence is TGTGCCAGTAGTATAGCTGCGGTGCGGGAGAAGTTCTTC. It translates to CASSIAAVREKFF. The full variable domain, rest sourced from reference TRBV19 and TRBJ2-1, is DGGITQSPKYLFRKEGQNVTLSCEQNLNHDAMYWYRQDPGQGLRLIYYSQIVNDFQKGDIAEGYSVSREKKESFPLTVTSAQKNPTAFYLCASSIAAVREKFFGPGTRLTVL.